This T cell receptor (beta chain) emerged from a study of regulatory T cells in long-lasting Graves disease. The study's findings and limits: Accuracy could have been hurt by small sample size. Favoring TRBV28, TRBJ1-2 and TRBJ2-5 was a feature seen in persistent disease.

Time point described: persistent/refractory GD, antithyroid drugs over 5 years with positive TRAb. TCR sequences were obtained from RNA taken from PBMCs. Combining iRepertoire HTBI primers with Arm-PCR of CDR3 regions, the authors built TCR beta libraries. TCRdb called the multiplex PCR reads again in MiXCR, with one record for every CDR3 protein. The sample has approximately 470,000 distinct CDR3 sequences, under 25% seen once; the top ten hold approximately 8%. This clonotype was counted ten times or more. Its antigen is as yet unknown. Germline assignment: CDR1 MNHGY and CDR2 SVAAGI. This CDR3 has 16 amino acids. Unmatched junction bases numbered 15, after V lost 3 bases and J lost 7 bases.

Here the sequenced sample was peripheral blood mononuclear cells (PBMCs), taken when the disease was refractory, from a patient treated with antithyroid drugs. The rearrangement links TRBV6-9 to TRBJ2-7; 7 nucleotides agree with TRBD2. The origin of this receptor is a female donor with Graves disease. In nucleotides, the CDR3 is TGTGCCAGCAGTTACGGGCGGGAGATAGTGCTGGGAGAGCAGTACTTC. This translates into CASSYGREIVLGEQYF.